The sequence of this T cell receptor beta chain was determined in a study of cytomegalovirus exposure and HLA in healthy donors. Overall study: Counted in an early data release were roughly 81 million unique TCRs from HLA-typed donors.

Whole-study findings and limits: Previously analyzed data showed that most TCR beta V segments were productive at a frequency of about 87% or about 30%.

This clone has just one count. Its antigen is unidentified. The PCR had 60 Vbeta and 13 Jbeta primers. Produced via immunoSEQ multiplex PCR; TCRdb's table is partial and in-frame only. The table lists some 120,000 clones, about three quarters of them singletons. Despite likely unrecorded immune exposures, the donors were nominally healthy at the time of sampling. V was cut by 10 bases and J by 5 bases, with 18 bases left in between. CDR1 MNHNS and CDR2 SASEGT come from the germline V gene. CDR3 length: 14 amino acids. This receptor was taken from a human donor in good health. The sample consisted of PBMCs. The V call is TRBV6-1, the J call TRBJ2-1; D remains unclear. The CDR3 is CATTILGTHNEQFF. DNA of the CDR3: TGTGCCACCACGATCCTAGGCACTCACAATGAGCAGTTCTTC.